This is a list of T cell receptor beta chains from one sample in a study of identical twins. Via MiXCR, TCRdb re-called the 5' RACE reads, giving one row per CDR3 protein. The sample has roughly 720,000 distinct CDR3 sequences, 15% to 20% seen once. The sample was also linked to a second study, of T cells expressing NK-cell markers.

Material: PBMCs. These TCRs come from a young woman in good health. Both conserved end residues are part of each CDR3. Fields, in order: clone size, J gene, D gene, V gene, CDR3 protein, CDR3 DNA. The D gene is left open where the match is weak. Rows give clone size only sometimes, using once, few, many, or a class for an expanded clone.

few,TRBJ2-7,.,TRBV18,CASSAGRTTVYEQYF,TGTGCCAGCTCAGCCGGTCGGACTACCGTCTACGAGCAGTACTTC
few,TRBJ2-1,TRBD2,TRBV24-1,CATSDSSGGFHNEQFF,TGTGCCACCAGTGATTCCAGCGGGGGCTTCCACAATGAGCAGTTCTTC
.,TRBJ1-6,.,TRBV7-2,CASSAQGNSPLHF,TGTGCCAGCAGCGCCCAGGGGAATTCACCCCTCCACTTT
few,TRBJ1-1,.,TRBV3-1,CASRRDSTEAFF,TGTGCCAGCAGACGCGATAGCACTGAAGCTTTCTTT
.,TRBJ2-7,.,TRBV5-1,CASSLGGTPQYEQYF,TGCGCCAGCAGCTTGGGCGGGACCCCTCAGTACGAGCAGTACTTC
few,TRBJ2-5,.,TRBV20-1,CSAIPVSETQYF,TGCAGTGCTATCCCAGTTTCAGAGACCCAGTACTTC
few,TRBJ1-4,.,TRBV14,CASSQGYNSLRGGKLFF,TGTGCCAGCAGCCAAGGATATAACAGCCTTCGAGGCGGAAAACTGTTTTTT
.,TRBJ1-6,.,TRBV12-3/TRBV12-4,CASRQGPGSPLHF,TGTGCCAGCAGACAGGGTCCTGGTTCACCCCTCCACTTT
.,TRBJ2-3,TRBD2,TRBV9,CASSVEGGGSDTQYF,TGTGCCAGCAGCGTAGAAGGCGGGGGGTCAGATACGCAGTATTTT
few,TRBJ2-7,.,TRBV6-1,CASSPRGPIEQYF,TGTGCCAGCAGTCCCCGGGGTCCCATCGAGCAGTACTTC
many,TRBJ1-1,.,TRBV12-3/TRBV12-4,CASSLVEAFF,TGTGCCAGCAGTTTGGTTGAAGCTTTCTTT
few,TRBJ2-1,TRBD1,TRBV18,CASSRYMTGKENEQFF,TGTGCCAGCTCACGTTATATGACAGGGAAGGAAAATGAGCAGTTCTTC
.,TRBJ2-7,TRBD1,TRBV6-1,CASGRTGTGATEQYF,TGTGCCAGCGGCCGAACCGGGACAGGGGCTACCGAGCAGTACTTC
.,TRBJ2-5,.,TRBV20-1,CSAQTSRETQYF,TGCAGTGCCCAGACTAGTAGAGAGACCCAGTACTTC
few,TRBJ2-1,.,TRBV2,CASTTDYNEQFF,TGTGCCAGCACGACAGACTACAATGAGCAGTTCTTC
many,TRBJ1-2,.,TRBV5-1,CASSLGSANYGYTF,TGCGCCAGCAGCTTGGGGTCAGCTAACTATGGCTACACCTTC
few,TRBJ2-1,TRBD2,TRBV5-1,CASSRGTRDYQASYNEQFF,TGCGCCAGCAGCCGAGGGACTAGGGATTACCAGGCCTCCTACAATGAGCAGTTCTTC
few,TRBJ2-2,.,TRBV3-1,CASSYHGGAGELFF,TGTGCCAGCAGCTATCACGGGGGAGCCGGGGAGCTGTTTTTT
.,TRBJ1-5,.,TRBV20-1,CSAQGQRNQPQHF,TGCAGTGCCCAGGGGCAGAGGAATCAGCCCCAGCATTTT
.,TRBJ2-7,.,TRBV6-6,CASSYTRVGEQYF,TGTGCCAGCAGTTACACCAGGGTGGGGGAGCAGTACTTC
few,TRBJ2-5,.,TRBV5-1,CASSFRQGGETQYF,TGCGCCAGCAGCTTTCGACAGGGAGGAGAGACCCAGTACTTC
.,TRBJ2-7,TRBD1,TRBV5-1,CASSLIPPGQGFYEQYF,TGCGCCAGCAGCTTGATTCCGCCGGGACAGGGATTCTACGAGCAGTACTTC